This TCR beta chain originates from a study of metastatic and nonmetastatic thyroid tumors. Study in general: Patients with malignant and benign thyroid disease provided blood and tumor or nodule tissue, whose repertoires were compared. Notes on the study in general: The study reportedly found significantly higher TCR beta diversity in malignant thyroid tumors than benign nodules, in blood and tumor.

With 0 bases clipped from V and 5 bases from J, the junction kept 6 bases outside the gene matches. The V gene's germline CDR1 is SGHRS and CDR2 YFSETQ. There are 15 residues in the CDR3. Until they underwent thyroid surgery, no patient had received any treatment. Methods used by the authors: Built for papillary thyroid cancer, a distant-metastasis classifier drew on CDR3 differences across clinicopathological groups. MiXCR was used by TCRdb to re-call the PCR reads. TCRdb's processing, not the authors' own work, is the source of the V and J calls. The top ten clones hold under 30% of a sample with 24,000 or so clones, 10% to 11% of them seen once. This clone appeared many times. The antigen is unknown.

The TCR sequence derives from a female donor with papillary thyroid cancer or a benign thyroid nodule (not recorded which). Some clones in this sample may be carry-over from other donors' samples. This chain joins TRBV5-1 and TRBJ2-7; 9 bases match TRBD2. Sequenced input: blood. CDR3 DNA: TGCGCCAGCAGCTTGGGCGGGAGGGCCAGGGACGAGCAGTACTTC. Translated, it gives CASSLGGRARDEQYF.